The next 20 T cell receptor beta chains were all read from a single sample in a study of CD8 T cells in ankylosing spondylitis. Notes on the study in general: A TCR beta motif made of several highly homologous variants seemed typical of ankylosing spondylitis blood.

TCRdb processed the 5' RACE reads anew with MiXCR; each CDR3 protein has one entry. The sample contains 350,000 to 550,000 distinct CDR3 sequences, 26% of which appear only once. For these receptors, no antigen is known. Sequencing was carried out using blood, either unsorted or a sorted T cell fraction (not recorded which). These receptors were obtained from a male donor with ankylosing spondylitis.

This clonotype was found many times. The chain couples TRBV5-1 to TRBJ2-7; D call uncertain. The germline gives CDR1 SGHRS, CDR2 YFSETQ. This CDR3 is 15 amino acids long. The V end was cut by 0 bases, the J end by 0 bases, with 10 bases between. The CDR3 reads CASSLGQASSYEQYV. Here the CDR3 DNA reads TGCGCCAGCAGCTTGGGCCAGGCGTCCTCCTACGAGCAGTACGTC.

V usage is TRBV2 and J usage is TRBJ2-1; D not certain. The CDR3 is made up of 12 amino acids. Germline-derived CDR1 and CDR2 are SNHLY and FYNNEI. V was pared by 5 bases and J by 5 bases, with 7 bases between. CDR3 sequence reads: CASSSSNNEQFF. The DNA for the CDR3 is TGTGCCAGCAGTAGCAGCAACAATGAGCAGTTCTTC.

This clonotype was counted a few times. The CDR3 here is CASAEGGRGDTQYF. CDR3 nucleotide sequence: TGTGCCAGCGCCGAGGGGGGGAGGGGAGATACGCAGTATTTT. The V call is TRBV9, the J call TRBJ2-3; D perhaps matches TRBD2 (7 bases). The CDR3 spans 14 residues. V was trimmed by 7 bases and J by 5 bases, leaving 17 bases between them. CDR1 SGDLS and CDR2 YYNGEE come from the germline V gene.

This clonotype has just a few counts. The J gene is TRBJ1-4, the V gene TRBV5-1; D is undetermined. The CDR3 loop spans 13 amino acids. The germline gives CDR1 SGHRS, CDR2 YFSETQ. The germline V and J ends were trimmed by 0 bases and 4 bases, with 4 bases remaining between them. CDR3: CASSLDVNEKLFF. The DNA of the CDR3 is TGCGCCAGCAGCTTGGACGTTAATGAAAAACTGTTTTTT.

CDR3 residues: CASSFGQGRPYEQYF. The CDR3 DNA sequence: TGTGCCAGCAGCTTCGGACAGGGGCGTCCCTACGAGCAGTACTTC. The V and J genes are TRBV5-6 and TRBJ2-7; 9 bases match TRBD1. V lost 2 bases to trimming and J lost 2 bases; unmatched junction nucleotides: 5. CDR3 length equals 15 residues. In germline, CDR1 is SGHDT, CDR2 YYEEEE.

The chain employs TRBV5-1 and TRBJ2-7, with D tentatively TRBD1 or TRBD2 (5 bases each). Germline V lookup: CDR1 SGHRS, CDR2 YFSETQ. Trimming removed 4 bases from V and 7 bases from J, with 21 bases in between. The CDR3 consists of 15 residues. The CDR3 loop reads CASSPGSDGAWEQYV. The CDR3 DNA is TGCGCCAGCAGCCCGGGGAGTGATGGGGCGTGGGAGCAGTACGTC.

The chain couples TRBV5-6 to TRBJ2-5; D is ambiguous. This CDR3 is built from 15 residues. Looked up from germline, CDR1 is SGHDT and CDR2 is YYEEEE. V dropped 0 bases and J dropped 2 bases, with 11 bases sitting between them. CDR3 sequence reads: CASSLAPWAQETQYF. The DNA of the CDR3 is TGTGCCAGCAGCTTGGCGCCCTGGGCACAAGAGACCCAGTACTTC.

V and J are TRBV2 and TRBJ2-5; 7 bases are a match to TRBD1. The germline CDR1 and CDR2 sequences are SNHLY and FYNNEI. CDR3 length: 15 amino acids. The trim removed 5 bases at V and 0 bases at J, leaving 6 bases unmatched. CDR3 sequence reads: CASSPGTEYQETQYF. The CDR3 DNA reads TGTGCCAGCAGTCCCGGGACAGAGTACCAAGAGACCCAGTACTTC.

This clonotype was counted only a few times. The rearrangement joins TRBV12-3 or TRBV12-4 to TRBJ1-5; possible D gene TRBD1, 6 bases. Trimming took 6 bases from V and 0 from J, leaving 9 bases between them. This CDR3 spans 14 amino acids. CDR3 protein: CASSGQPSNQPQHF. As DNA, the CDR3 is TGTGCCAGCAGCGGACAGCCTAGCAATCAGCCCCAGCATTTT.

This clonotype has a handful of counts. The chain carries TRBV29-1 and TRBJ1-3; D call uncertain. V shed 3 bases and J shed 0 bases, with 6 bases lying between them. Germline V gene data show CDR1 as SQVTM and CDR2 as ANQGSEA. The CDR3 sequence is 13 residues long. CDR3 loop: CSVEESSGNTIYF. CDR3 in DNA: TGCAGCGTTGAGGAGAGCTCTGGAAACACCATATATTTT. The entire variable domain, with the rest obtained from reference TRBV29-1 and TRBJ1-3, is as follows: SAVISQKPSRDICQRGTSLTIQCQVDSQVTMMFWYRQQPGQSLTLIATANQGSEATYESGFVIDKFPISRPNLTFSTLTVSNMSPEDSSIYLCSVEESSGNTIYFGEGSWLTVV.

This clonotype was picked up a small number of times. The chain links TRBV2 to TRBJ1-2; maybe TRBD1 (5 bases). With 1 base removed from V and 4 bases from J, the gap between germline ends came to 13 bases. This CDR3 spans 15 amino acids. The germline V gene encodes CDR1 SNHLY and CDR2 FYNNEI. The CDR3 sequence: CASSEGTTVGYGYTF. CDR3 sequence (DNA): TGTGCCAGCAGTGAAGGAACGACAGTTGGCTATGGCTACACCTTC.

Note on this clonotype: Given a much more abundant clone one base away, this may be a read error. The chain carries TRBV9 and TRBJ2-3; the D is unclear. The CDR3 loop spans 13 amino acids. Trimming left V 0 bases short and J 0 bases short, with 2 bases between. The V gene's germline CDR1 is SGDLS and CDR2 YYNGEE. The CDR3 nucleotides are TGTGCCAGCAGCGTAGCTAGCACAGATACGCAGTATTTT. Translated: CASSVASTDTQYF.

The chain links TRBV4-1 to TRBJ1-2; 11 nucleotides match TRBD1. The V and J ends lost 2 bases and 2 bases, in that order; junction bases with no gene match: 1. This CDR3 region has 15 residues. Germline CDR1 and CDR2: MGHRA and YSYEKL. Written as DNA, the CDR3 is TGCGCCAGCAGCCAAAGGGACAGGGGGAACTATGGCTACACCTTC. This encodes CASSQRDRGNYGYTF.

CDR3 nucleotide sequence: TGTGCCAGCAGTACAGGGGTATCACCCCTCCACTTT. It translates to CASSTGVSPLHF. The J gene is TRBJ1-6, the V gene TRBV12-3 or TRBV12-4; 7 bases agree with TRBD1. After removal of 5 bases from V and 10 bases from J, the junction contained 2 bases not matched to a gene. The CDR3 loop spans 12 amino acids.

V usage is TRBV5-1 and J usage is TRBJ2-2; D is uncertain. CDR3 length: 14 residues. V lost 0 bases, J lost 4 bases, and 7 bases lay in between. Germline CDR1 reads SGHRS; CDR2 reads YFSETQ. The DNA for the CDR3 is TGCGCCAGCAGCTTGGGAGTCCCCACCGGGGAGCTGTTTTTT. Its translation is CASSLGVPTGELFF.

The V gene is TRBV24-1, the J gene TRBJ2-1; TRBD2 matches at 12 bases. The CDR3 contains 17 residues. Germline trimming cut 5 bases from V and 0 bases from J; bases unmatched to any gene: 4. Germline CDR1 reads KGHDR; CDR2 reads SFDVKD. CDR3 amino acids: CATSGTSGTNSYNEQFF. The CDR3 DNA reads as TGTGCCACCAGTGGGACTAGCGGGACGAACTCCTACAATGAGCAGTTCTTC.

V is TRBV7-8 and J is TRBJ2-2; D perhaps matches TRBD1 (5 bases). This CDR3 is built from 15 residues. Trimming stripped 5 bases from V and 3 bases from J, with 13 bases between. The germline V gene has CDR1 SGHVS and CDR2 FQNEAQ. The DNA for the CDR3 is TGTGCCAGCAGCCTCCTTGACAGATACACCGGGGAGCTGTTTTTT. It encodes CASSLLDRYTGELFF.

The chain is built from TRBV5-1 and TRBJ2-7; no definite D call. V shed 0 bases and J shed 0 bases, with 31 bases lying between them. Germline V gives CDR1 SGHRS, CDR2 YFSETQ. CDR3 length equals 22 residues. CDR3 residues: CASSLVFPSEIATRPRSYEQYV. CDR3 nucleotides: TGCGCCAGCAGCTTGGTGTTCCCTTCCGAGATTGCTACCCGGCCCCGCTCCTACGAGCAGTACGTC.

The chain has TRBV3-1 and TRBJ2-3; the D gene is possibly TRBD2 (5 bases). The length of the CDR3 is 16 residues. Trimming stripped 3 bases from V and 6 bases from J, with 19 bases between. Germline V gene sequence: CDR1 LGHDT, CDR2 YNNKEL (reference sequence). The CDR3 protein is CASSQENSWEIDTQYF. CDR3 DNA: TGTGCCAGCAGCCAGGAAAACTCCTGGGAGATCGATACGCAGTATTTT.

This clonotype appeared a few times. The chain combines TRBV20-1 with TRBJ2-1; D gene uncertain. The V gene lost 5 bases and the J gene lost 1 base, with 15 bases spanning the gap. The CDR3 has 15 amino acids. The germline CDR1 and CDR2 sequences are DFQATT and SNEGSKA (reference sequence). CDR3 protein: CSAHSTYGSYNEQFF. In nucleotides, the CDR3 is TGCAGTGCTCACTCTACCTACGGTTCCTACAATGAGCAGTTCTTC.